These 27 T cell receptor beta chains share one sample of origin, sequenced in a study of cytomegalovirus exposure and HLA in healthy donors. The study ran its PCR with 60 Vbeta and 13 Jbeta primers. The assay was immunoSEQ multiplex PCR, and TCRdb's table has in-frame clones only and misses some. The data contain 65,000 to 85,000 clones, roughly three quarters of them singletons. Sequencing was performed on PBMCs. These TCRs come from a woman in her forties in good health and CMV-seropositive.

The rearrangement joins TRBV6-1 to TRBJ2-7; weak D call: TRBD1 (6 bases). Trimming removed 5 bases at V and 2 bases at J, with 16 bases between. CDR3 length: 15 residues. Germline loops: CDR1 MNHNS, CDR2 SASEGT. CDR3 in DNA: TGTGCCAGCAGTTCGGACAGTTCCCCTACCTACGAGCAGTACTTC. Protein sequence: CASSSDSSPTYEQYF.

This clone was recorded a few times. This chain uses TRBV5-1 with TRBJ2-1; 11 bases align to TRBD1. The CDR3 contains 16 residues. Unmatched junction bases numbered 11, after V lost 4 bases and J lost 8 bases. From germline, CDR1 is SGHRS and CDR2 YFSETQ. The CDR3 nucleotides read TGCGCCAGCAGCGGGAGTGGACAGGGGGCTTACGATGAGCAGTTCTTC. Translating gives CASSGSGQGAYDEQFF. The entire variable domain, with the rest obtained from reference TRBV5-1 and TRBJ2-1, is as follows: KAGVTQTPRYLIKTRGQQVTLSCSPISGHRSVSWYQQTPGQGLQFLFEYFSETQRNKGNFPGRFSGRQFSNSRSEMNVSTLELGDSALYLCASSGSGQGAYDEQFFGPGTRLTVL.

This chain joins TRBV5-1 and TRBJ2-3; unclear D gene. Trimming removed 7 bases at V and 1 base at J, with 16 bases between. The CDR3 is 15 residues long. From germline, CDR1 is SGHRS and CDR2 YFSETQ. This CDR3 is CASRPNSLRTDTQYF. The CDR3 DNA sequence: TGCGCCAGCCGTCCTAATTCCTTGCGCACAGATACGCAGTATTTT.

The chain carries TRBV5-1 and TRBJ1-5; 8 bases fit TRBD1. CDR1 is SGHRS and CDR2 is YFSETQ in the germline V gene. V was pared by 4 bases and J by 3 bases, with 3 bases of the junction left unmatched. The CDR3 sequence is 14 residues long. DNA for the CDR3: TGCGCCAGCAGCACGGGACAGGACAATCAGCCCCAGCATTTT. Translating gives CASSTGQDNQPQHF.

This chain joins TRBV2 and TRBJ1-5, with D possibly TRBD1 on 6 matching bases. Between the trimmed V and J ends, which lost 6 bases and 2 bases, there was a span of 14 bases. Germline lookup yields CDR1 SNHLY and CDR2 FYNNEI. This CDR3 is built from 15 residues. The CDR3 loop is CASRRQGLGNQPQHF. In nucleotides, the CDR3 is TGTGCCAGCAGGCGCCAGGGGTTGGGCAATCAGCCCCAGCATTTT.

This clone was recorded only once. The chain links TRBV2 to TRBJ2-7; 14 positions match TRBD2. The ends lost 7 bases at V and 0 bases at J; junction bases unmatched: 5. This CDR3 has 16 amino acids. The V gene's germline CDR1 is SNHLY and CDR2 FYNNEI. The CDR3: CASKGLAGDTSYEQYF. As DNA, the CDR3 is TGTGCCAGCAAGGGACTAGCGGGAGACACCTCCTACGAGCAGTACTTC.

The V gene is TRBV5-1, the J gene TRBJ1-6; 7 nucleotides agree with TRBD1. The CDR3 runs 16 residues. Germline CDR1 reads SGHRS; CDR2 reads YFSETQ. V lost 3 bases, J lost 9 bases, and 12 bases stayed unmatched. The CDR3 region is CASSSSTGMGVSPLHF. DNA for the CDR3: TGCGCCAGCAGCTCCTCGACAGGGATGGGGGTTTCACCCCTCCACTTT.

The J gene is TRBJ2-7, the V gene TRBV7-9; 7 bases line up with TRBD1. Germline-derived CDR1 and CDR2 are SEHNR and FQNEAQ (reference sequence). V lost 0 bases, J lost 3 bases, and 5 bases stayed unmatched. The CDR3 length is 15 residues. The CDR3 nucleotides read TGTGCCAGCAGCTTAGCGCCGGGACAGTACTACGAGCAGTACTTC. As protein: CASSLAPGQYYEQYF.

This clone was seen only a few times. The V call is TRBV5-5, the J call TRBJ1-1, with D perhaps TRBD1 (5 bases). Germline values: CDR1 SGHKS, CDR2 YYEKEE (reference sequence). The CDR3 runs to 14 residues. Between the trimmed V and J ends, which lost 3 bases and 1 base, there was a span of 10 bases. CDR3 region: CASSWNGQNTEAFF. For the CDR3, the DNA is TGTGCCAGCAGCTGGAACGGACAGAACACTGAAGCTTTCTTT. The whole variable domain, remainder taken from reference TRBV5-5 and TRBJ1-1, is DAGVTQSPTHLIKTRGQQVTLRCSPISGHKSVSWYQQVLGQGPQFIFQYYEKEERGRGNFPDRFSARQFPNYSSELNVNALLLGDSALYLCASSWNGQNTEAFFGQGTRLTVV.

V gene TRBV6-5 combines with J gene TRBJ2-1, with TRBD2 identical over 9 bases. CDR1 is MNHEY and CDR2 is SVGAGI in the germline V gene. Unmatched junction bases numbered 8, after V lost 8 bases and J lost 3 bases. The CDR3 sequence is 15 residues long. In nucleotides, the CDR3 is TGTGCCAGCGGGCGGCGCGGGAGGGGCTACAATGAGCAGTTCTTC. Protein sequence: CASGRRGRGYNEQFF.

J is TRBJ1-1 and V is TRBV4-1; 8 bases align to TRBD1. CDR3 length: 15 amino acids. Germline CDR1 is MGHRA and CDR2 is YSYEKL. V was pared by 0 bases and J by 8 bases, with 8 bases of the junction left unmatched. The CDR3, as DNA: TGCGCCAGCAGCCAAGAAGGGGGGACAGGCACAGAAGCTTTCTTT. This codes for CASSQEGGTGTEAFF.

The genes are TRBV18 and TRBJ1-4, with no clear D. CDR1 KGHSH and CDR2 LQKENI come from the germline V gene. This CDR3 comprises 14 residues. V dropped 2 bases and J dropped 5 bases, with 9 bases sitting between them. The CDR3 nucleotides read TGTGCCAGCTCACCAATGGGAGAAAATGAAAAACTGTTTTTT. Residues: CASSPMGENEKLFF.

V and J are TRBV6-6 and TRBJ2-3, with a weak D call TRBD1 (6 bases). This CDR3 comprises 14 residues. Per germline, CDR1 MNHNY and CDR2 SVGAGI (reference sequence). The germline V and J ends were trimmed by 4 bases and 1 base, with 9 bases remaining between them. CDR3: CASSWGQRTDTQYF. The CDR3 region has the DNA TGTGCCAGCAGTTGGGGACAACGCACAGATACGCAGTATTTT.

About this clone itself: Its ends do not fully match the called genes, so a read error is possible. The rearrangement joins TRBV29-1 to TRBJ1-1; TRBD1 might be the D (6 bases). The CDR3 consists of 13 residues. Germline V gene lookup returns CDR1 SQVTM and CDR2 ANQGSEA. CDR3 bases: TGCAGCGTTGTCGGAGGCGGACAGCCCGAGACGTTATTT. It codes for CSVVGGGQPETLF.

J is TRBJ2-1 and V is TRBV5-1; 10 nucleotides match TRBD2. The CDR3 contains 15 residues. With V trimmed by 0 bases and J by 6 bases, 3 bases remained unmatched. Germline CDR1 is SGHRS and CDR2 is YFSETQ. The CDR3 coding sequence is TGCGCCAGCAGCTTGGGACTAGCGGGTCCCAATGAGCAGTTCTTC. It is translated as CASSLGLAGPNEQFF.

This clone was observed a handful of times. DNA for the CDR3: TGCAGCGTTGAAGGTACCATCAGGGTGAACACTGAAGCTTTCTTT. Translated, it gives CSVEGTIRVNTEAFF. The chain couples TRBV29-1 to TRBJ1-1, with D perhaps matching TRBD1 (5 bases). The germline V gene encodes CDR1 SQVTM and CDR2 ANQGSEA. This CDR3 has 15 residues. V was clipped by 1 base and J by 0 bases, with 12 bases between them.

This clone was picked up a small number of times. This chain uses TRBV7-9 with TRBJ2-7, with D possibly TRBD2 on 6 matching bases. This CDR3 has 14 amino acids. V was pared by 6 bases and J by 5 bases, with 17 bases between. The germline gives CDR1 SEHNR, CDR2 FQNEAQ (reference sequence). The DNA of the CDR3 is TGTGCCAGCAGGCTTTCGGCGGGATTTAACGAGCAGTACTTC. Residues: CASRLSAGFNEQYF.

J is TRBJ2-1 and V is TRBV5-1; 7 nucleotides align to TRBD2. The germline V gene encodes CDR1 SGHRS and CDR2 YFSETQ. The CDR3 has 15 amino acids. V was clipped by 4 bases and J by 3 bases; unmatched bases: 7. Written as DNA, the CDR3 is TGCGCCAGCAGCGGCCGAGCGGGGCTCTACAATGAGCAGTTCTTC. This gives the protein CASSGRAGLYNEQFF.

This chain connects TRBV6-1 to TRBJ1-2; D is undetermined. This CDR3 has 12 residues. The germline V and J ends were trimmed by 4 bases and 9 bases, with 12 bases remaining between them. Germline CDR1 is MNHNS and CDR2 is SASEGT. The CDR3 DNA is TGTGCCAGCAGTGTTTCCCTGAACAGCTACACCTTC. Translated: CASSVSLNSYTF.

The gene calls are TRBV19 and TRBJ2-7, with 7 bases identical to TRBD1. The CDR3 contains 12 residues. V lost 8 bases and J lost 3; bases outside the gene matches: 4. Germline assignment: CDR1 LNHDA and CDR2 SQIVND (reference sequence). The CDR3 nucleotides are TGTGCCAGTGGGGACAGCTTCTACGAGCAGTACTTC. Translated: CASGDSFYEQYF.

V usage is TRBV6-5 and J usage is TRBJ2-7; TRBD2 matches 10 bases. CDR1 MNHEY and CDR2 SVGAGI come from the germline V gene. The ends lost 7 bases at V and 5 bases at J; junction bases unmatched: 8. The CDR3 is made up of 14 amino acids. This CDR3 is CASKPGLAVHEQYF. For the CDR3, the DNA is TGTGCCAGCAAACCCGGACTAGCGGTCCACGAGCAGTACTTC.

The chain carries TRBV6-5 and TRBJ1-5; TRBD1 agrees at 8 bases. V lost 6 bases, J lost 3 bases, and 7 bases stayed unmatched. In germline, CDR1 is MNHEY, CDR2 SVGAGI. CDR3 size: 15 residues. CDR3 sequence (DNA): TGTGCCAGCAGCCAAGACAGGGGCCTCAATCAGCCCCAGCATTTT. This translates into CASSQDRGLNQPQHF.

The chain joins TRBV28 to TRBJ1-4; D is perhaps TRBD1 (6 bases). CDR1 and CDR2 (germline): MDHEN, SYDVKM. Trimming pared 3 bases from V and 0 bases from J, leaving 17 bases between. The CDR3 loop spans 18 amino acids. CDR3 in amino acids: CASSLVDRFSATNEKLFF. The DNA of the CDR3 is TGTGCCAGCAGTTTGGTGGACAGATTTTCTGCAACTAATGAAAAACTGTTTTTT.

The chain employs TRBV2 and TRBJ2-7; 9 bases agree with TRBD1. Unmatched junction bases numbered 17, after V lost 7 bases and J lost 4 bases. Germline V CDR1 and CDR2: SNHLY, FYNNEI. The CDR3 contains 17 residues. For the CDR3, the DNA is TGTGCCAGCACCTTAAGGAGGACCGGGACAGGGAGTTACGAGCAGTACTTC. Its protein is CASTLRRTGTGSYEQYF.

The V gene is TRBV11-2, the J gene TRBJ2-5, with 8 bases fitting TRBD1. The CDR3 length is 15 residues. V dropped 2 bases and J dropped 2; count of bases not matched to a gene: 4. The germline V gene encodes CDR1 SGHAT and CDR2 FQNNGV. The CDR3 region is CASSLPRTGQETQYF. Written as DNA, the CDR3 is TGTGCCAGCAGCTTACCTAGGACAGGGCAAGAGACCCAGTACTTC.

CDR3 amino acids: CASSVDRNTEAFF. The CDR3, as DNA: TGTGCCAGTAGTGTCGACAGGAACACTGAAGCTTTCTTT. The chain carries TRBV19 and TRBJ1-1; tentative D call: TRBD1 (5 bases). The CDR3 has 13 residues. CDR1 and CDR2 (germline): LNHDA, SQIVND (reference sequence). V was cut by 5 bases and J by 1 base, with 8 bases left in between.

The gene calls are TRBV5-1 and TRBJ1-1; the D is unclear. Germline lookup yields CDR1 SGHRS and CDR2 YFSETQ. The germline V and J ends were trimmed by 4 bases and 1 base, with 20 bases remaining between them. CDR3 length: 17 amino acids. CDR3 amino acids: CASSQTTSARGNTEAFF. For the CDR3, the DNA is TGCGCCAGCAGCCAGACCACGTCAGCACGGGGGAACACTGAAGCTTTCTTT.